The 12 T cell receptor beta chains below were found in one sample sequenced in a study of blood T cell repertoires in COVID-19. Generated by immunoSEQ multiplex PCR, the TCRdb table keeps only in-frame clones and is missing some. The sample holds about 170,000 clones, roughly 85% seen once. Sequenced material: peripheral blood. These receptors were collected from a woman over 75 with acute or convalescent COVID-19.

This clone was counted a few times. The chain has TRBV6-2 or TRBV6-3 and TRBJ1-5, with D perhaps TRBD1 (5 bases). The CDR3 sequence is 14 residues long. CDR1 is MNHEY and CDR2 is SVGEGT in the germline V gene. Trimming stripped 0 bases from V and 7 bases from J, with 10 bases between. CDR3 sequence reads: CASSYSIGGQPQHF. The CDR3 DNA is TGTGCCAGCAGTTACTCGATCGGGGGACAGCCCCAGCATTTT.

The chain carries TRBV6-5 and TRBJ1-5; D might be TRBD1 (6 bases). The length of the CDR3 is 15 residues. The germline V and J ends were trimmed by 5 bases and 7 bases, with 18 bases remaining between them. CDR1 is MNHEY, CDR2 SVGAGI, per germline. In DNA form, the CDR3 reads TGTGCCAGCAGTCAAAGGCCAGGGGTTTTACAGCCCCAGCATTTT. Encoded protein: CASSQRPGVLQPQHF.

The genes are TRBV10-2 and TRBJ2-5, with TRBD2 identical over 12 bases. The CDR3 sequence is 15 residues long. From germline, CDR1 is WSHSY and CDR2 SAAADI. The V gene end was trimmed by 6 bases and the J gene end by 3 bases; junction bases not matched to a gene: 5. As DNA, the CDR3 is TGCGCCAGCAGAGCCGGACTAGCGGGGAAAGAGACCCAGTACTTC. Protein sequence: CASRAGLAGKETQYF.

V and J are TRBV28 and TRBJ1-2; TRBD1 matches 11 bases. Per the germline V gene, CDR1 is MDHEN and CDR2 is SYDVKM. The CDR3 loop spans 16 amino acids. V was pared by 7 bases and J by 3 bases, with 10 bases of the junction left unmatched. The CDR3 DNA reads as TGTGCCAGCACCCTCCTCGGACAGGGGGCAGACTATGGCTACACCTTC. Its protein product is CASTLLGQGADYGYTF.

The rearrangement links TRBV10-3 to TRBJ1-2, with a weak D call TRBD1 (5 bases). Looked up from germline, CDR1 is ENHRY and CDR2 is SYGVKD. V was shortened by 3 bases and J by 8 bases, with 13 bases between the two germline ends. The CDR3 has 13 residues. The CDR3 loop reads CAISDPRGDGYTF. The CDR3, as DNA: TGTGCCATCAGTGACCCCCGGGGGGACGGCTACACCTTC.

This chain links TRBV15 with TRBJ2-1, with TRBD2 matching 9 bases. The CDR3 sequence is 15 residues long. CDR1 and CDR2 (germline): LNHNV, YYDKDF (reference sequence). V was pared by 0 bases and J by 7 bases, with 4 bases of the junction left unmatched. The CDR3 region has the DNA TGTGCCACCAGCAGAGAGAGACTAGCGGTAAATGAGCAGTTCTTC. This translates into CATSRERLAVNEQFF.

The chain joins TRBV9 to TRBJ1-1, with 9 bases lining up with TRBD1. CDR3 length: 17 amino acids. With 3 bases clipped from V and 8 bases from J, the junction kept 17 bases outside the gene matches. Per the germline V gene, CDR1 is SGDLS and CDR2 is YYNGEE. The CDR3 bases are TGTGCCAGCAGCGGACTTACCCCCGGGACAGGGAATTCCGAAGCTTTCTTT. Protein sequence: CASSGLTPGTGNSEAFF.

This chain joins TRBV6-5 and TRBJ2-7; weak D call: TRBD1 (5 bases). Germline V gene lookup returns CDR1 MNHEY and CDR2 SVGAGI. This CDR3 is 12 amino acids long. Trimming left V 2 bases short and J 3 bases short, with 5 bases between. The CDR3 bases are TGTGCCAGCAGTTACGACAGCTACGAGCAGTACTTC. Translation: CASSYDSYEQYF.

V and J are TRBV11-2 and TRBJ1-1; TRBD1 matches at 7 bases. Germline trimming cut 6 bases from V and 4 bases from J; bases unmatched to any gene: 8. Germline-derived CDR1 and CDR2 are SGHAT and FQNNGV. The CDR3 covers 14 residues. The CDR3 sequence: CASSPDRAGTEAFF. In DNA form, the CDR3 reads TGTGCCAGCAGTCCAGACAGGGCCGGCACTGAAGCTTTCTTT.

The chain is built from TRBV15 and TRBJ1-4; 7 bases are a match to TRBD1. V shed 7 bases, J shed 6 bases, and the junction held 11 bases outside the gene matches. Germline assignment: CDR1 LNHNV and CDR2 YYDKDF (reference sequence). CDR3 size: 15 residues. CDR3: CATTASTGVYEKLFF. Here the CDR3 DNA reads TGTGCCACCACAGCATCCACAGGGGTTTATGAAAAACTGTTTTTT.

This clone was detected a few times. This chain's CDR3 is CASREDGDSEAFF. CDR3 in DNA: TGTGCCAGCAGGGAGGATGGGGACAGTGAAGCTTTCTTT. This sequence joins TRBV6-4 and TRBJ1-1; TRBD1 matches at 7 bases. From germline, CDR1 is MRHNA and CDR2 SNTAGT. The CDR3 covers 13 residues. V shed 6 bases, J shed 7 bases, and the junction held 8 bases outside the gene matches.

The J gene is TRBJ2-2, the V gene TRBV18; D perhaps matches TRBD2 (6 bases). Germline V gene sequence: CDR1 KGHSH, CDR2 LQKENI. CDR3 length: 17 amino acids. V lost 4 bases and J 0 bases, leaving 15 bases between the germline ends. CDR3 bases: TGTGCCAGCTCACAAGATACTAGCAGTTCGAACACCGGGGAGCTGTTTTTT. Translating it yields CASSQDTSSSNTGELFF.